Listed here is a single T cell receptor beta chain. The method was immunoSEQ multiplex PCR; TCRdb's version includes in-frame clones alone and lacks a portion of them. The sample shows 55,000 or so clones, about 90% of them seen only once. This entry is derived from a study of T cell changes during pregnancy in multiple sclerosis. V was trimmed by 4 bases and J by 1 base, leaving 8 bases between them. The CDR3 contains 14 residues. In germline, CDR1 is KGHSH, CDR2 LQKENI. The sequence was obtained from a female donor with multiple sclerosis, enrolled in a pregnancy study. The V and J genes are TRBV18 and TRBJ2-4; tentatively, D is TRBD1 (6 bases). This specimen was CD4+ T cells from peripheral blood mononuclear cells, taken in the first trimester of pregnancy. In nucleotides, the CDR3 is TGTGCCAGCTCACTGCAGGGGGCCAAAAACATTCAGTACTTC. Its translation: CASSLQGAKNIQYF.